Sequencing of this T cell receptor beta chain was carried out in a study of blood T cells in healthy people across ages. This clonotype was seen repeatedly, ten times or more. The CDR3 covers 14 residues. With V trimmed by 8 bases and J by 5 bases, 2 bases remained unmatched. The V gene's germline CDR1 is ENHRY and CDR2 SYGVKD. A second roughly 6 to 12 cycle PCR used barcoded and J-beta primers. Via MiXCR, TCRdb re-called the 5' RACE reads, giving one row per CDR3 protein. The sample lists about 700,000 distinct CDR3 sequences, approximately 29% occurring once. The sample consisted of blood. This sequence originates from an elderly woman in good health. This chain links TRBV10-3 with TRBJ2-5, with 16 nucleotides matching TRBD2. The CDR3 nucleotides are TGTGCCATCGGGGGACTAGCGGGGGGGGAGACCCAGTACTTC. Amino acids: CAIGGLAGGETQYF.